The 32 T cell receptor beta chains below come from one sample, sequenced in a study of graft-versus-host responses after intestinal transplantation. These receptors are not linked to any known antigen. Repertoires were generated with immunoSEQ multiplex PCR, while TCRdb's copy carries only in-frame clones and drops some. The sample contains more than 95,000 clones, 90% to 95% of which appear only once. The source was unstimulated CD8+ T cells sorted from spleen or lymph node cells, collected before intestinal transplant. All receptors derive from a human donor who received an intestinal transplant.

The CDR3 protein is CASSLFEGMNTEAFF. The CDR3 DNA follows: TGTGCCAGCAGCTTGTTTGAGGGAATGAACACTGAAGCTTTCTTT. This chain uses TRBV5-6 with TRBJ1-1; D is undetermined. Trimming removed 1 base from V and 0 bases from J, with 10 bases in between. The CDR3 sequence is 15 residues long. Per germline, CDR1 SGHDT and CDR2 YYEEEE. The variable domain in full, with the rest retrieved from reference TRBV5-6 and TRBJ1-1, is DAGVTQSPTHLIKTRGQQVTLRCSPKSGHDTVSWYQQALGQGPQFIFQYYEEEERQRGNFPDRFSGHQFPNYSSELNVNALLLGDSALYLCASSLFEGMNTEAFFGQGTRLTVV.

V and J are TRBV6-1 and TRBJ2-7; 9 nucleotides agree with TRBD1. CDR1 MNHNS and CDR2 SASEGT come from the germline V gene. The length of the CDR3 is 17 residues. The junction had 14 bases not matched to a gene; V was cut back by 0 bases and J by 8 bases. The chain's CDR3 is CASSEATGGQGVPKQYF. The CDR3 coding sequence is TGTGCCAGCAGTGAAGCGACGGGGGGACAGGGAGTACCTAAGCAGTACTTC.

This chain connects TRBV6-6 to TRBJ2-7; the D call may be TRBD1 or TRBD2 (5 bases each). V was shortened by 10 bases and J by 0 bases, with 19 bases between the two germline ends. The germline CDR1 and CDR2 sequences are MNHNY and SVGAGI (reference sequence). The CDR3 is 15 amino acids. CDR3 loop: CATREGRWSSYEQYF. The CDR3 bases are TGTGCCACCAGAGAGGGACGGTGGAGCTCCTACGAGCAGTACTTC.

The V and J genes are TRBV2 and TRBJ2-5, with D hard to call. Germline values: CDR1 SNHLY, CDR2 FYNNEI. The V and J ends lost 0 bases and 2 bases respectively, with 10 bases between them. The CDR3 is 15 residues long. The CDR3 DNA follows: TGTGCCAGCAGTGAAGCGCCCCGTGAGCAAGAGACCCAGTACTTC. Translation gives CASSEAPREQETQYF.

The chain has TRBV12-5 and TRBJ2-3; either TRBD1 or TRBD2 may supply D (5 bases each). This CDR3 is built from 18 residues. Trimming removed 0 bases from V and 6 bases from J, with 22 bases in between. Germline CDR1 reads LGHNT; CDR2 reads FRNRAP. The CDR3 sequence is CASGLVLNRDPDTDTQYF. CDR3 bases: TGTGCTAGTGGTTTGGTACTAAATAGGGACCCGGATACCGATACGCAGTATTTT.

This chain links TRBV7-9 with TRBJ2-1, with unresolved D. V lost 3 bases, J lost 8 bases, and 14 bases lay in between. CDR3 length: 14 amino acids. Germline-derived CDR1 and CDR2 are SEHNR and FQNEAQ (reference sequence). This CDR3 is CASSFSHTEYEQFF. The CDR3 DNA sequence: TGTGCCAGCAGCTTCAGTCACACCGAGTATGAGCAGTTCTTC.

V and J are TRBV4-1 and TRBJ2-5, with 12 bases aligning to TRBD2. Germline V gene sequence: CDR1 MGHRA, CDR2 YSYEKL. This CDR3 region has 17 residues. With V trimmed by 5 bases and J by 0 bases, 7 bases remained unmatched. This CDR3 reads CASSGSSGGGYQETQYF. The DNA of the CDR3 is TGCGCCAGCAGCGGGTCTAGCGGGGGGGGGTACCAAGAGACCCAGTACTTC.

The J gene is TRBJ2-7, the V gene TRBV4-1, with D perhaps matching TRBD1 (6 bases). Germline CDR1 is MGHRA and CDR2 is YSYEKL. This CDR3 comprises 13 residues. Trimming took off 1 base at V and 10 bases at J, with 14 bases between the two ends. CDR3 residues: CASSQGGPSEQYF. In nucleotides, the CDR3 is TGCGCCAGCAGCCAAGGGGGGCCCTCGGAACAGTACTTC.

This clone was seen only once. CDR3 DNA: TGTGCCAGCAGGGAGTACAGGGGGTACACTGAAGCTTTCTTT. This translates into CASREYRGYTEAFF. The chain couples TRBV27 to TRBJ1-1; TRBD1 matches at 8 bases. Germline V gene sequence: CDR1 MNHEY, CDR2 SMNVEV (reference sequence). V was clipped by 6 bases and J by 3 bases; unmatched bases: 6. The CDR3 runs 14 residues.

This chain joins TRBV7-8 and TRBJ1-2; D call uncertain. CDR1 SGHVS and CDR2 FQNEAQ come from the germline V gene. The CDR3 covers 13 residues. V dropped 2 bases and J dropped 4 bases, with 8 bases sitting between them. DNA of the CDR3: TGTGCCAGCAGCTTACGCGGACCCTATGGCTACACCTTC. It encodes CASSLRGPYGYTF. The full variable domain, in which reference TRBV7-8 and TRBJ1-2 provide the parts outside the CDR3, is GAGVSQSPRYKVAKRGQDVALRCDPISGHVSLFWYQQALGQGPEFLTYFQNEAQLDKSGLPSDRFFAERPEGSVSTLKIQRTQQEDSAVYLCASSLRGPYGYTFGSGTRLTVV.

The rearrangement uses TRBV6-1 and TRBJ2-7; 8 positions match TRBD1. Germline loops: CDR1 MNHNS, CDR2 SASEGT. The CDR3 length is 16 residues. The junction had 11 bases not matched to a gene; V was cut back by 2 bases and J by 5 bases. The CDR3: CASSELTGQGSDEQYF. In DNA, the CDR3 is TGTGCCAGCAGTGAATTAACAGGACAGGGATCGGACGAGCAGTACTTC.

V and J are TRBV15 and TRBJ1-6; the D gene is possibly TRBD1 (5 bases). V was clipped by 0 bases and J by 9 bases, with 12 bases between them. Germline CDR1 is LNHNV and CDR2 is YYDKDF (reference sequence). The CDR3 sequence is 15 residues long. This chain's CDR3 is CATSREGGVGSPLHF. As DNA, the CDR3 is TGTGCCACCAGCAGAGAGGGGGGGGTAGGTTCACCCCTCCACTTT. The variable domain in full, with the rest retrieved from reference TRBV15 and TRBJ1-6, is DAMVIQNPRYQVTQFGKPVTLSCSQTLNHNVMYWYQQKSSQAPKLLFHYYDKDFNNEADTPDNFQSRRPNTSFCFLDIRSPGLGDTAMYLCATSREGGVGSPLHFGNGTRLTVT.

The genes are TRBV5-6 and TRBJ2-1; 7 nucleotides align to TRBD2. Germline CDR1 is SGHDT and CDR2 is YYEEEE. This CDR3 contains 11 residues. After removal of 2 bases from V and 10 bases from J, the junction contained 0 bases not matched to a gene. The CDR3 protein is CASSLAGEQFF. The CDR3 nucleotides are TGTGCCAGCAGCTTAGCGGGGGAGCAGTTCTTC.

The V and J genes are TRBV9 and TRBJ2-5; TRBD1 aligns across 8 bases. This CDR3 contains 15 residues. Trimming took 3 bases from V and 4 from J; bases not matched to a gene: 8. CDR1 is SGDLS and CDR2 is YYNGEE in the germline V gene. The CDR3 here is CASSADRGVTETQYF. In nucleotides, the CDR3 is TGTGCCAGCAGCGCAGACAGGGGAGTCACAGAGACCCAGTACTTC.

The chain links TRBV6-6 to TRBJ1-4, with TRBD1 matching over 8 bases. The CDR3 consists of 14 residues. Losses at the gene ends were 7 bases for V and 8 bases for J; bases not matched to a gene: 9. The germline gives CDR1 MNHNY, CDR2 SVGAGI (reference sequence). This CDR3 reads CASISDRGSEKLFF. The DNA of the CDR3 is TGTGCCAGCATCTCCGACAGGGGAAGCGAAAAACTGTTTTTT.

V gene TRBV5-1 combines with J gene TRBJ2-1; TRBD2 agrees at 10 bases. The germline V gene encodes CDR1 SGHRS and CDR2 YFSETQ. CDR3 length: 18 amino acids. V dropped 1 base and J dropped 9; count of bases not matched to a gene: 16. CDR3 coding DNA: TGCGCCAGCAGCTTGACCACCTTAGCGGGGGGCCAGTCCTCTGAGCAGTTCTTC. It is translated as CASSLTTLAGGQSSEQFF.

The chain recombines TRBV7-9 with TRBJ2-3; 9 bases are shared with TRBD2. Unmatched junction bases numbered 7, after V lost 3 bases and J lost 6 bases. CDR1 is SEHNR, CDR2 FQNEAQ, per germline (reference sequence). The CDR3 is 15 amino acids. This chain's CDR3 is CASSFSVGLADTQYF. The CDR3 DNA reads TGTGCCAGCAGCTTTTCCGTGGGACTAGCCGATACGCAGTATTTT.

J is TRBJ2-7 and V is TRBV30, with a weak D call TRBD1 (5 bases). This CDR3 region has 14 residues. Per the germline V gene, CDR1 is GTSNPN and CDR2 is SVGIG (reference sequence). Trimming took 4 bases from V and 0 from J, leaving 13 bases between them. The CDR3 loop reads CAWTVGPSSYEQYF. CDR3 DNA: TGTGCCTGGACCGTGGGGCCAAGCTCCTACGAGCAGTACTTC.

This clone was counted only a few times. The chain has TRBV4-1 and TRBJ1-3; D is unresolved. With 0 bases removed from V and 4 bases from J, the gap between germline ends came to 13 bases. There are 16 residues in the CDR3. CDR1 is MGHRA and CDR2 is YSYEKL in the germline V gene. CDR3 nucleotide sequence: TGCGCCAGCAGCCAAGAGGGCGCCCCAACGGGAAACACCATATATTTT. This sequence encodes CASSQEGAPTGNTIYF.

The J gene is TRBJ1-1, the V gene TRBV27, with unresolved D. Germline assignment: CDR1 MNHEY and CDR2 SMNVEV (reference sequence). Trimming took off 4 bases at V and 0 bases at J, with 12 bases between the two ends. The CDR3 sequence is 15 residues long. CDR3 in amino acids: CASSSSGSMNTEAFF. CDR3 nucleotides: TGTGCCAGCAGTTCGTCCGGGTCAATGAACACTGAAGCTTTCTTT.

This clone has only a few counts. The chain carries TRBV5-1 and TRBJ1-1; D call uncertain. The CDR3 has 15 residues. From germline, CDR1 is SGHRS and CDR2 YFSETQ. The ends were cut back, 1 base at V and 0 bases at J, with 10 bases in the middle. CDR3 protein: CASSLRYGLNTEAFF. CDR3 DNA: TGCGCCAGCAGCTTGAGGTACGGTCTGAACACTGAAGCTTTCTTT.

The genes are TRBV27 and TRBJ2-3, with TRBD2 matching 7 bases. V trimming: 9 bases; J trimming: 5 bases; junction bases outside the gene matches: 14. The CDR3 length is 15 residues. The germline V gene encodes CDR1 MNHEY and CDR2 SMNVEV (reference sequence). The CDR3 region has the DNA TGTGCCAGGGGGGGGTCCCCAGATGATATAGATACGCAGTATTTT. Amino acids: CARGGSPDDIDTQYF.

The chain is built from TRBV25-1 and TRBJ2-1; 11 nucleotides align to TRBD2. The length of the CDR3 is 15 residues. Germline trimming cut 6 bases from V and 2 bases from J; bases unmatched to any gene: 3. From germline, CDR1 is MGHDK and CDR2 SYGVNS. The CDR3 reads CASRNSGGAYNEQFF. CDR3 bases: TGTGCCAGCAGGAATAGCGGGGGGGCCTACAATGAGCAGTTCTTC.

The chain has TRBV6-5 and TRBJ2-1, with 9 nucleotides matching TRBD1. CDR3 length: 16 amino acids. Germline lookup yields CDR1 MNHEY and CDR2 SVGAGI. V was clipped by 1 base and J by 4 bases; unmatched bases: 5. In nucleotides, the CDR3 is TGTGCCAGCAGTTACTTACAGGGGGCAGGTTACAATGAGCAGTTCTTC. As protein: CASSYLQGAGYNEQFF.

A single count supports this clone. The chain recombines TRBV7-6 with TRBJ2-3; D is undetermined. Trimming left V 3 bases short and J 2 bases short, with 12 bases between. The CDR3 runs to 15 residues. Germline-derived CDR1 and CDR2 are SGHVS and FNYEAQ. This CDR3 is CASSFDGRLTDTQYF. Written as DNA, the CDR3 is TGTGCCAGCAGCTTTGACGGCAGGCTCACAGATACGCAGTATTTT.

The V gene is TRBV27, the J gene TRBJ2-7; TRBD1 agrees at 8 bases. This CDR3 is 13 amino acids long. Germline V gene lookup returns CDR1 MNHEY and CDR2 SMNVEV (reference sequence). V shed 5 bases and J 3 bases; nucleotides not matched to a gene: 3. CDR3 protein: CASSNRGVYEQYF. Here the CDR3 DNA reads TGTGCCAGCAGTAACAGGGGGGTCTACGAGCAGTACTTC.

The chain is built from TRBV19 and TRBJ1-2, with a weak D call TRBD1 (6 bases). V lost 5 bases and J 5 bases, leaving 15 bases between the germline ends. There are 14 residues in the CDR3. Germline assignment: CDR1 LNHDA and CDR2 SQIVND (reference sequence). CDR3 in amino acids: CASSARGPRYGYTF. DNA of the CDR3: TGTGCCAGTAGTGCCAGGGGCCCCCGTTATGGCTACACCTTC.

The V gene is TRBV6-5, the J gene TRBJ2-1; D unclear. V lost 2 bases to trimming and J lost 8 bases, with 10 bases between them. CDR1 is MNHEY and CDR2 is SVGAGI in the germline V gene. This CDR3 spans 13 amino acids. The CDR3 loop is CASSYGGEHEQFF. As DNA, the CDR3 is TGTGCCAGCAGTTACGGTGGAGAGCATGAGCAGTTCTTC.

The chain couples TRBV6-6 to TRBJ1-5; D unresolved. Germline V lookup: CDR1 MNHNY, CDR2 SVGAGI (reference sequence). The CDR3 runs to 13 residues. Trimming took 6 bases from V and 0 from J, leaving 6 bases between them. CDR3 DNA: TGTGCCAGCAGGGAAAATAGCAATCAGCCCCAGCATTTT. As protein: CASRENSNQPQHF.

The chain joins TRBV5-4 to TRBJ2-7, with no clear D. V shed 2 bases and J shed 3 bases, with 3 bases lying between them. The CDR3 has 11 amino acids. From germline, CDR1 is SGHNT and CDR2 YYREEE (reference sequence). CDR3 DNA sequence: TGTGCCAGCAGCTTCAACTACGAGCAGTACTTC. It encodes CASSFNYEQYF.

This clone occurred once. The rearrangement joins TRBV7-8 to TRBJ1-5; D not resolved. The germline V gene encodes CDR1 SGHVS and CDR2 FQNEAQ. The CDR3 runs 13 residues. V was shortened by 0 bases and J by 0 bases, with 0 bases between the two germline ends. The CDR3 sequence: CASSLASNQPQHF. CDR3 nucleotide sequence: TGTGCCAGCAGCTTAGCTAGCAATCAGCCCCAGCATTTT.

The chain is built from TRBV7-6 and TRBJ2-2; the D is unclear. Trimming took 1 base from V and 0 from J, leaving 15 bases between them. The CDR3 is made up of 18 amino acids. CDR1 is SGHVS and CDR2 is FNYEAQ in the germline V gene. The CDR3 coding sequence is TGTGCCAGCAGCTTAGGCCCTAGGGCAGTCGCGAACACCGGGGAGCTGTTTTTT. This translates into CASSLGPRAVANTGELFF.